Following are 26 T cell receptor beta chains from one sample sequenced in a study of blood T cell repertoires in COVID-19. Profiling relied on immunoSEQ multiplex PCR, and the TCRdb table lists in-frame clones only, not all of them. The sample carries about 210,000 clones, roughly 87% recorded once. The sequencing sample was made of PBMCs or T cells enriched from blood (not recorded which). The receptors were gathered from a man aged 18-30 years with acute COVID-19.

Only one count was recorded for this clone. This chain joins TRBV5-5 and TRBJ2-7; 7 bases are shared with TRBD2. CDR3 length: 10 amino acids. Germline loops: CDR1 SGHKS, CDR2 YYEKEE (reference sequence). The CDR3 bases are TGTGCCAGCAGTCCTCCGGTGCGGGAGGTC. This encodes CASSPPVREV.

V usage is TRBV27 and J usage is TRBJ1-5, with D perhaps matching TRBD1 (5 bases). The CDR3 runs 13 residues. Trimming took 2 bases from V and 7 from J, leaving 9 bases between them. Germline-derived CDR1 and CDR2 are MNHEY and SMNVEV (reference sequence). As DNA, the CDR3 is TGTGCCAGCAGTTTACAGGGTGGGCAGCCCCAGCATTTT. This translates into CASSLQGGQPQHF.

The chain employs TRBV10-3 and TRBJ2-1, with D possibly being TRBD2 (5 bases). Germline CDR1 and CDR2: ENHRY and SYGVKD. V lost 6 bases, J lost 0 bases, and 12 bases lay in between. The CDR3 consists of 15 residues. In DNA, the CDR3 is TGTGCCATCAGACCAGCGGAGCCCTCCTACAATGAGCAGTTCTTC. This translates into CAIRPAEPSYNEQFF.

The CDR3 DNA reads as TGTGCCAGCTCACAGGGACAGGGTTCCTCGCGAGATTATGGCTACACCTTC. Its translation: CASSQGQGSSRDYGYTF. The genes are TRBV18 and TRBJ1-2, with TRBD1 identical over 9 bases. The length of the CDR3 is 17 residues. V lost 4 bases to trimming and J lost 5 bases; unmatched junction nucleotides: 14. Germline-derived CDR1 and CDR2 are KGHSH and LQKENI.

The chain is built from TRBV3-1 (or the pseudogene TRBV3-2) and TRBJ2-3; TRBD2 matches 8 bases. The CDR3 extends over 18 amino acids. The trim removed 6 bases at V and 3 bases at J, leaving 17 bases unmatched. Germline lookup yields CDR1 LGHDT and CDR2 YNNKEL (reference sequence). In nucleotides, the CDR3 is TGTGCCAGCAGTCGGACGGGAATCAGCGGGAGTAAGACAGATACGCAGTATTTT. This sequence encodes CASSRTGISGSKTDTQYF.

The genes are TRBV19 and TRBJ2-7; D perhaps matches TRBD1 (5 bases). Trimming removed 1 base at V and 6 bases at J, with 10 bases between. Germline V gene data show CDR1 as LNHDA and CDR2 as SQIVND (reference sequence). The CDR3 extends over 13 amino acids. DNA for the CDR3: TGTGCCAGTAGTATAGGGGCAGGGCGCGAGCAGTACTTC. This sequence encodes CASSIGAGREQYF.

V gene TRBV9 combines with J gene TRBJ1-6; maybe TRBD1 (6 bases). This CDR3 has 15 amino acids. CDR1 SGDLS and CDR2 YYNGEE come from the germline V gene. Trimming shortened V by 3 bases and J by 7 bases, and 14 bases separated the two germline ends. As DNA, the CDR3 is TGTGCCAGCAGCGCTACAGGGTCGGGGAATTCACCCCTCCACTTT. Amino acid sequence: CASSATGSGNSPLHF.

The gene calls are TRBV5-1 and TRBJ2-7; no clear D. CDR3 length: 15 amino acids. V was cut by 4 bases and J by 2 bases, with 16 bases left in between. Looked up from germline, CDR1 is SGHRS and CDR2 is YFSETQ. CDR3 sequence reads: CASSHLSSATYEQYF. Here the CDR3 DNA reads TGCGCCAGCAGCCACCTCTCGAGTGCTACCTACGAGCAGTACTTC.

The chain combines TRBV27 with TRBJ2-7; the D gene is possibly TRBD1 (6 bases). This CDR3 region has 13 residues. The germline V and J ends were trimmed by 6 bases and 2 bases, with 11 bases remaining between them. Germline CDR1 reads MNHEY; CDR2 reads SMNVEV (reference sequence). CDR3: CASSPTGTYEQYF. The CDR3 nucleotides read TGTGCCAGCAGCCCCACAGGGACCTACGAGCAGTACTTC.

The V gene is TRBV12-5, the J gene TRBJ2-1; the match to TRBD1 covers 7 bases. The CDR3 runs to 15 residues. Germline CDR1 LGHNT, CDR2 FRNRAP. Trimming cost V 0 bases and J 6 bases; bases outside gene matches: 5. The CDR3 sequence is CASGLVLGTANEQFF. The CDR3 DNA is TGTGCTAGTGGTTTGGTATTAGGGACAGCCAATGAGCAGTTCTTC.

V gene TRBV30 combines with J gene TRBJ2-7; perhaps TRBD1 as D (6 bases). Trimming pared 1 base from V and 2 bases from J, leaving 9 bases between. Germline CDR1 GTSNPN, CDR2 SVGIG (reference sequence). The CDR3 contains 13 residues. CDR3 sequence (DNA): TGTGCCTGGAGTGGGACAGTCACCTACGAGCAGTACTTC. Its translation: CAWSGTVTYEQYF.

The J gene is TRBJ2-7, the V gene TRBV5-1, with TRBD2 identical over 10 bases. V was clipped by 7 bases and J by 3 bases; unmatched bases: 22. The CDR3 contains 19 residues. Per germline, CDR1 SGHRS and CDR2 YFSETQ. Here the CDR3 reads CASRAGELAGANLLYEQYF. DNA for the CDR3: TGCGCCAGCCGTGCGGGGGAGCTAGCGGGAGCTAATCTTCTCTACGAGCAGTACTTC.

The CDR3 sequence is CASSQVSSDQLFF. As DNA, the CDR3 is TGTGCCAGCAGCCAAGTGAGTTCCGATCAACTGTTTTTT. The chain joins TRBV3-1 (or the pseudogene TRBV3-2) to TRBJ1-4; D not resolved. V was shortened by 1 base and J by 12 bases, with 12 bases between the two germline ends. The CDR3 has 13 residues. The V gene's germline CDR1 is LGHDT and CDR2 YNNKEL (reference sequence).

CDR3 nucleotides: TGTGCCAGCAGTTTGACAGGGGGGCACTACGAGCAGTACTTC. Its protein product is CASSLTGGHYEQYF. The chain links TRBV27 to TRBJ2-7, with 9 bases matching TRBD1. V gave up 3 bases and J gave up 3 bases; unmatched junction bases: 3. The CDR3 covers 14 residues. Germline V gene sequence: CDR1 MNHEY, CDR2 SMNVEV (reference sequence).

The rearrangement links TRBV7-3 to TRBJ2-5; 13 bases map to TRBD2. The germline CDR1 and CDR2 sequences are SGHTA and FQGTGA. Trimming removed 4 bases from V and 2 bases from J; junction bases left unmatched: 4. This CDR3 comprises 16 residues. The DNA of the CDR3 is TGTGCCAGCAGCTCCCGACTAGCGGGAGGACAAGAGACCCAGTACTTC. Amino acid sequence: CASSSRLAGGQETQYF.

This clone was observed a single time. This chain links TRBV4-2 with TRBJ2-3, with D uncertain. Trimming took 1 base from V and 2 from J, leaving 10 bases between them. The CDR3 is made up of 15 amino acids. Germline CDR1 is LGHNA and CDR2 is YNFKEQ. The CDR3 bases are TGTGCCAGCAGCCAAGGTGACAACCCCACAGATACGCAGTATTTT. Amino acids: CASSQGDNPTDTQYF.

This chain uses TRBV27 with TRBJ2-1; possibly TRBD2 for D (5 bases). In germline, CDR1 is MNHEY, CDR2 SMNVEV (reference sequence). V was pared by 8 bases and J by 0 bases, with 11 bases between. CDR3 size: 14 residues. The CDR3 region has the DNA TGTGCCAGCTCTCGTGGGAGCTCCTACAATGAGCAGTTCTTC. It specifies CASSRGSSYNEQFF.

V usage is TRBV14 and J usage is TRBJ2-7; TRBD1 might be the D (6 bases). CDR3 size: 15 residues. V lost 1 base to trimming and J lost 3 bases, with 13 bases between them. In germline, CDR1 is SGHDN, CDR2 FVKESK. The CDR3 is CASSQGRTDFYEQYF. In nucleotides, the CDR3 is TGTGCCAGCAGCCAAGGTCGGACAGACTTCTACGAGCAGTACTTC. Full variable domain (missing parts from reference TRBV14 and TRBJ2-7): EAGVTQFPSHSVIEKGQTVTLRCDPISGHDNLYWYRRVMGKEIKFLLHFVKESKQDESGMPNNRFLAERTGGTYSTLKVQPAELEDSGVYFCASSQGRTDFYEQYFGPGTRLTVT.

In this sample, this clone turned up a few times. V gene TRBV4-2 combines with J gene TRBJ2-1, with 10 bases lining up with TRBD1. The trim removed 4 bases at V and 7 bases at J, leaving 7 bases unmatched. The germline V gene has CDR1 LGHNA and CDR2 YNFKEQ. The CDR3 consists of 15 residues. The CDR3 DNA reads as TGTGCCAGCAGCCTTGGGACAGGGGATTATAATGAGCAGTTCTTC. This encodes CASSLGTGDYNEQFF.

V is TRBV10-3 and J is TRBJ2-5, with 10 bases fitting TRBD2. With 4 bases clipped from V and 5 bases from J, the junction kept 7 bases outside the gene matches. This CDR3 is built from 15 residues. Germline assignment: CDR1 ENHRY and CDR2 SYGVKD. The CDR3 region has the DNA TGTGCCATCAGTGCCAGACTAGCGGGTGTCGAGACCCAGTACTTC. It yields the protein CAISARLAGVETQYF.

This clone was detected only once. The V gene is TRBV27, the J gene TRBJ1-2, with 11 positions matching TRBD1. The ends lost 7 bases at V and 7 bases at J; junction bases unmatched: 8. This CDR3 contains 14 residues. Germline V lookup: CDR1 MNHEY, CDR2 SMNVEV (reference sequence). The CDR3 sequence is CASTLPGQGGGYTF. The CDR3 DNA sequence: TGTGCCAGCACCTTACCGGGACAGGGGGGTGGCTACACCTTC.

A few counts support this clone. The rearrangement joins TRBV4-1 to TRBJ2-3; D may be TRBD1 (6 bases). Germline V gene data show CDR1 as MGHRA and CDR2 as YSYEKL. This CDR3 has 15 residues. Trimming removed 4 bases at V and 2 bases at J, with 13 bases between. The CDR3 here is CASSPQGSYTDTQYF. For the CDR3, the DNA is TGCGCCAGCAGCCCTCAGGGGTCCTACACAGATACGCAGTATTTT.

The chain combines TRBV12-5 with TRBJ2-5; 7 bases line up with TRBD2. CDR1 and CDR2 (germline): LGHNT, FRNRAP. The CDR3 consists of 17 residues. Unmatched junction bases numbered 11, after V lost 0 bases and J lost 4 bases. For the CDR3, the DNA is TGTGCTAGTGGTTTGGTACTTCGTGCGGGAGTTCCAGAGACCCAGTACTTC. This codes for CASGLVLRAGVPETQYF.

The chain carries TRBV28 and TRBJ1-1; possibly TRBD1 for D (6 bases). The V gene lost 6 bases and the J gene lost 6 bases, with 17 bases spanning the gap. Germline-derived CDR1 and CDR2 are MDHEN and SYDVKM. The CDR3 contains 14 residues. The CDR3 reads CASSPRPGVAEAFF. Written as DNA, the CDR3 is TGTGCCAGCAGCCCTCGGCCAGGGGTTGCTGAAGCTTTCTTT.

The rearrangement links TRBV3-1 (or the pseudogene TRBV3-2) to TRBJ2-7; possible D gene TRBD1, 5 bases. Germline lookup yields CDR1 LGHDT and CDR2 YNNKEL (reference sequence). This CDR3 is built from 13 residues. V dropped 0 bases and J dropped 5 bases, with 8 bases sitting between them. The CDR3 sequence: CASSQDWGHEQYF. The DNA for the CDR3 is TGTGCCAGCAGCCAAGATTGGGGCCACGAGCAGTACTTC.

CDR3 sequence: CASRLTGSHYGYTF. CDR3 nucleotide sequence: TGTGCCAGCAGATTAACAGGGTCTCACTATGGCTACACCTTC. The chain combines TRBV28 with TRBJ1-2; maybe TRBD1 (6 bases). This CDR3 region has 14 residues. Germline CDR1 MDHEN, CDR2 SYDVKM. V was clipped by 6 bases and J by 3 bases, with 14 bases between them.